This T cell receptor beta chain was identified in a study of Ad26.COV2.S vaccination and SARS-CoV-2 variants. The overall study: Among those in the COV1001 Ad26.COV2.S trial arm was the donor.

Treatment given: around 19 received Ad26.COV2.S at low or high dose, single or two shots; about 5 received placebo; per-sample allocation not given. Collection of samples fell on day 63 after the first vaccine or placebo injection. This clone was picked up one time. There are 19 residues in the CDR3. Trimming pared 0 bases from V and 2 bases from J, leaving 19 bases between. Looked up from germline, CDR1 is SGHDN and CDR2 is FVKESK. Sequenced by immunoSEQ multiplex PCR; TCRdb stores in-frame clones only, minus some. This sample has some 290,000 clones; over 80% occur once, and the top ten carry 2.1%. The source is a person between 18 and 65 years old who received the Ad26.COV2.S COVID-19 vaccine or a placebo. The V and J genes are TRBV14 and TRBJ2-2; D is perhaps TRBD1 (5 bases). The sample was peripheral blood, taken in a trial of Ad26.COV2.S vaccine versus placebo. The CDR3 is CASSQDLRPQGDNTGELFF. The CDR3 nucleotides are TGTGCCAGCAGCCAAGACCTAAGACCACAAGGGGATAACACCGGGGAGCTGTTTTTT.